This T cell receptor beta chain appears in the sequencing data of a study of blood T cell repertoires in COVID-19. The wider study: The United States, Italy and Spain provided the acute and convalescent COVID-19 samples. Sources were T cells, B-cell-depleted T cells, or PBMCs; the material itself was cDNA or gDNA.

Membership in each cohort depended on participant-reported clinical history. Per the original methods: How many nucleated cells were present was estimated from reference gene primer amplification. Measured with immunoSEQ multiplex PCR; TCRdb has only the in-frame clones, and not every one. D and trimming were read from the DNA, whereas the V and J calls and clone size are those reported in that table. Of 65,000 or so clones listed, around 66% are singletons. The CDR3 totals 15 residues. V dropped 5 bases and J dropped 8 bases, with 21 bases sitting between them. Germline V CDR1 and CDR2: SEHNR, FQNEAQ (reference sequence).

The chain links TRBV7-9 to TRBJ1-1; possibly TRBD1 for D (6 bases). The sample consisted of PBMCs or T cells enriched from blood (not recorded which). This clonotype was obtained from an older woman who had been exposed to COVID-19. The CDR3 bases are TGTGCCAGCAGCCCCTCCAGGGGAGAGGGCTCCGAAGCTTTCTTT. Translating gives CASSPSRGEGSEAFF.